This entry lists 18 T cell receptor beta chains sequenced from one sample in a study of shared clonotypes between healthy human individuals. Some clones are missing from TCRdb's copy, which holds only in-frame ones; the method was immunoSEQ multiplex PCR. The table includes fewer than 550,000 clones, approximately 79% detected once. The source material was PBMCs. All receptors come from a woman in her thirties or forties in good health. Some clones in this sample may be carry-over from other donors' samples.

The gene calls are TRBV9 and TRBJ2-1; perhaps TRBD1 as D (6 bases). Trimming left V 6 bases short and J 0 bases short, with 13 bases between. Germline CDR1 reads SGDLS; CDR2 reads YYNGEE. The CDR3 consists of 15 residues. CDR3: CASNQGPPSYNEQFF. The CDR3 coding sequence is TGTGCCAGCAATCAGGGGCCCCCCTCCTACAATGAGCAGTTCTTC.

The chain recombines TRBV2 with TRBJ2-1; D might be TRBD2 (5 bases). Trimming left V 1 base short and J 1 base short, with 5 bases between. From germline, CDR1 is SNHLY and CDR2 FYNNEI. The CDR3 totals 14 residues. CDR3 sequence (DNA): TGTGCCAGCAGTGAAGAGCGGTCCTACAATGAGCAGTTCTTC. Protein sequence: CASSEERSYNEQFF.

The chain recombines TRBV19 with TRBJ1-4, with TRBD1 matching over 8 bases. The germline CDR1 and CDR2 sequences are LNHDA and SQIVND (reference sequence). V was clipped by 6 bases and J by 8 bases; unmatched bases: 11. The length of the CDR3 is 15 residues. CDR3 coding DNA: TGTGCCAGTAGAACGACAGGGGACTTTTGGGAAAAACTGTTTTTT. Translation: CASRTTGDFWEKLFF.

The chain joins TRBV7-9 to TRBJ2-1; D may correspond to TRBD1 or TRBD2 (5 bases each). From germline, CDR1 is SEHNR and CDR2 FQNEAQ (reference sequence). The V end was cut by 5 bases, the J end by 0 bases, with 11 bases between. This CDR3 has 15 amino acids. The CDR3 here is CASSRGASSYNEQFF. CDR3 sequence (DNA): TGTGCCAGCAGCCGAGGGGCAAGCTCCTACAATGAGCAGTTCTTC.

The chain carries TRBV18 and TRBJ2-1; D gene unclear. Germline V gene data show CDR1 as KGHSH and CDR2 as LQKENI. Trimming removed 0 bases from V and 0 bases from J, with 9 bases in between. The CDR3 runs 16 residues. Here the CDR3 DNA reads TGTGCCAGCTCACCACCAGCGCCGAGCTCCTACAATGAGCAGTTCTTC. It yields the protein CASSPPAPSSYNEQFF.

The gene calls are TRBV28 and TRBJ1-1; a possible D gene is TRBD1 (6 bases). The germline V and J ends were trimmed by 4 bases and 0 bases, with 9 bases remaining between them. CDR3 length: 14 amino acids. In germline, CDR1 is MDHEN, CDR2 SYDVKM. DNA for the CDR3: TGTGCCAGCAGTTGGGGGGGGCTGAACACTGAAGCTTTCTTT. Amino acid sequence: CASSWGGLNTEAFF.

The V call is TRBV5-1, the J call TRBJ1-3; possible D gene TRBD1, 5 bases. CDR1 SGHRS and CDR2 YFSETQ come from the germline V gene. The length of the CDR3 is 16 residues. The V end lost 1 base, the J end lost 4 bases, and 15 bases lay between the germline ends. CDR3 DNA sequence: TGCGCCAGCAGCTTGCAGGGAGCAGGATCCGGAAACACCATATATTTT. Its translation: CASSLQGAGSGNTIYF.

The gene calls are TRBV6-5 and TRBJ1-1; no firm D call. Germline loops: CDR1 MNHEY, CDR2 SVGAGI. Between the trimmed V and J ends, which lost 0 bases and 3 bases, there was a span of 5 bases. This CDR3 is built from 13 residues. Here the CDR3 DNA reads TGTGCCAGCAGTTACTCGGCGGACACTGAAGCTTTCTTT. As protein: CASSYSADTEAFF.

The DNA for the CDR3 is TGTGCCAGCAGCGTAGGCCCGCGACAGGGTATAGACACCGGGGAGCTGTTTTTT. Translated, it gives CASSVGPRQGIDTGELFF. This rearrangement joins TRBV9 to TRBJ2-2; 7 nucleotides match TRBD1. The germline V gene encodes CDR1 SGDLS and CDR2 YYNGEE. The CDR3 runs to 18 residues. Unmatched junction bases numbered 11, after V lost 0 bases and J lost 3 bases.

This sequence joins TRBV7-6 and TRBJ2-1; the D gene is possibly TRBD2 (5 bases). Trimming removed 2 bases from V and 0 bases from J, with 14 bases in between. The germline CDR1 and CDR2 sequences are SGHVS and FNYEAQ. The CDR3 totals 17 residues. CDR3 coding DNA: TGTGCCAGCAGCTTAACGGCGGGTGCGAGCTCCTACAATGAGCAGTTCTTC. It is translated as CASSLTAGASSYNEQFF.

This chain connects TRBV5-1 to TRBJ1-6; 10 nucleotides align to TRBD1. The CDR3 is made up of 17 amino acids. From germline, CDR1 is SGHRS and CDR2 YFSETQ. The ends lost 4 bases at V and 7 bases at J; junction bases unmatched: 11. DNA of the CDR3: TGCGCCAGCAGCATATACCCCCGGGACAGGGGAAATTCACCCCTCCACTTT. Residues: CASSIYPRDRGNSPLHF.

The gene calls are TRBV11-2 and TRBJ1-2; 11 positions agree with TRBD1. From germline, CDR1 is SGHAT and CDR2 FQNNGV. J gave up 5 bases and V 5 bases, and 10 bases lay outside the gene matches. This CDR3 comprises 16 residues. CDR3 residues: CASSPSPGQGGYGYTF. CDR3 DNA sequence: TGTGCCAGCAGCCCGTCGCCGGGACAGGGGGGATATGGCTACACCTTC.

This rearrangement joins TRBV19 to TRBJ1-2; the D gene is possibly TRBD1 (5 bases). V lost 6 bases to trimming and J lost 1 base, with 15 bases between them. The germline V gene encodes CDR1 LNHDA and CDR2 SQIVND (reference sequence). This CDR3 region has 15 residues. Here the CDR3 reads CASSPFARDNYGYTF. CDR3 coding DNA: TGTGCCAGTAGCCCCTTTGCCAGGGATAACTATGGCTACACCTTC. Combining the CDR3 with reference TRBV19 and TRBJ1-2 gives the whole variable domain DGGITQSPKYLFRKEGQNVTLSCEQNLNHDAMYWYRQDPGQGLRLIYYSQIVNDFQKGDIAEGYSVSREKKESFPLTVTSAQKNPTAFYLCASSPFARDNYGYTFGSGTRLTVV.

The chain links TRBV28 to TRBJ2-2; maybe TRBD1 (6 bases). Between the trimmed V and J ends, which lost 5 bases and 5 bases, there was a span of 18 bases. This CDR3 is 16 amino acids long. Germline assignment: CDR1 MDHEN and CDR2 SYDVKM. The chain's CDR3 is CASSRTSGTLTGELFF. The CDR3 DNA is TGTGCCAGCAGTCGTACATCCGGGACATTGACCGGGGAGCTGTTTTTT. Complete variable domain (other parts from reference TRBV28 and TRBJ2-2): DVKVTQSSRYLVKRTGEKVFLECVQDMDHENMFWYRQDPGLGLRLIYFSYDVKMKEKGDIPEGYSVSREKKERFSLILESASTNQTSMYLCASSRTSGTLTGELFFGEGSRLTVL.

This clone was seen once. This CDR3 is also generated by other DNA sequences in the sample. The chain recombines TRBV6-5 with TRBJ2-3, with D possibly being TRBD2 (6 bases). Germline-derived CDR1 and CDR2 are MNHEY and SVGAGI. The CDR3 has 16 amino acids. The V end was cut by 0 bases, the J end by 0 bases, with 10 bases between. CDR3 residues: CASSYSRDSSTDTQYF. Written as DNA, the CDR3 is TGTGCCAGCAGTTACTCCAGGGACTCGAGCACAGATACGCAGTATTTT.

This chain uses TRBV25-1 with TRBJ2-2; 9 positions match TRBD1. Trimming removed 4 bases from V and 5 bases from J; junction bases left unmatched: 5. Germline CDR1 reads MGHDK; CDR2 reads SYGVNS. The CDR3 extends over 15 amino acids. Here the CDR3 reads CASSATGTGTGELFF. The CDR3 DNA sequence: TGTGCCAGCAGTGCAACCGGGACAGGGACCGGGGAGCTGTTTTTT.

This rearrangement joins TRBV2 to TRBJ2-7; perhaps TRBD1 as D (5 bases). The V and J ends lost 5 bases and 5 bases respectively, with 16 bases between them. Germline V gene sequence: CDR1 SNHLY, CDR2 FYNNEI. CDR3 length: 14 amino acids. The CDR3 DNA reads as TGTGCCAGCAGTCCCCCGGGCAGGGCCCACGAGCAGTACTTC. Translating gives CASSPPGRAHEQYF.

The V call is TRBV7-9, the J call TRBJ2-3; D not resolved. V was cut by 3 bases and J by 5 bases, with 15 bases left in between. Germline V lookup: CDR1 SEHNR, CDR2 FQNEAQ (reference sequence). The CDR3 extends over 15 amino acids. The CDR3 here is CASSFAFWAKDTQYF. CDR3 sequence (DNA): TGTGCCAGCAGCTTTGCATTTTGGGCTAAAGATACGCAGTATTTT.